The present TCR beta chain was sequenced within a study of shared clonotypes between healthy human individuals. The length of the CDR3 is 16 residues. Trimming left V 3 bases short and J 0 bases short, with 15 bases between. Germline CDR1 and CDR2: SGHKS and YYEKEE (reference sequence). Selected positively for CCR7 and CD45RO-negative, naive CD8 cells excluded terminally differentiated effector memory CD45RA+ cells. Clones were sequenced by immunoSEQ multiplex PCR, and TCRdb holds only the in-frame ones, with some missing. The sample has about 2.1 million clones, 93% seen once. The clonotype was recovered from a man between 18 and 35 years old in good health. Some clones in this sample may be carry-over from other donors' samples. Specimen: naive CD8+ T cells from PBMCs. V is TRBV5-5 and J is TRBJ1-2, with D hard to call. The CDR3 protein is CASSSRPLPANYGYTF. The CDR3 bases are TGTGCCAGCAGCTCCCGACCTCTGCCAGCTAACTATGGCTACACCTTC.